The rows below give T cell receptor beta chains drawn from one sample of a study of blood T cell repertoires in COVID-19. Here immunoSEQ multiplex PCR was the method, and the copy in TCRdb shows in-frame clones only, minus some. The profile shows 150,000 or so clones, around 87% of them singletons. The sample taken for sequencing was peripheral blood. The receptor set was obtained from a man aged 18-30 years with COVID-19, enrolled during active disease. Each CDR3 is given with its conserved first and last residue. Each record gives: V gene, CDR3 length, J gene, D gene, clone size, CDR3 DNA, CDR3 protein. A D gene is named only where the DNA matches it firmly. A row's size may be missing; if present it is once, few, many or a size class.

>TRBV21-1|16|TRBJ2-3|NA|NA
TGTGCCAGCAGCAAAGATAGGGACAGGGGCGCAGATACGCAGTATTTT
CASSKDRDRGADTQYF
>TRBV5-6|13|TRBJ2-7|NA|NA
TGTGCCAGCAGCCTGAGGCGGTCCTACGAGCAGTACTTC
CASSLRRSYEQYF
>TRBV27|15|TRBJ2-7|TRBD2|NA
TGTGCCAGCAGTTTCTTGGCTAGCGGGAGAGGCGAGCAGTACTTC
CASSFLASGRGEQYF
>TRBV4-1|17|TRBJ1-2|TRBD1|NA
TGCGCCAGCAGCCCTTTACCGGGACAGGGATCAAACTATGGCTACACCTTC
CASSPLPGQGSNYGYTF
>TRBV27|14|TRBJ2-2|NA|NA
TGTGCCAGCAGCATCAGGGAGAACACCGGGGAGCTGTTTTTT
CASSIRENTGELFF
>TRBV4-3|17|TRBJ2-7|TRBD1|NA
TGCGCCAGCAGCCAAGGCTACTACCGGGACAGGGACTACGAGCAGTACTTC
CASSQGYYRDRDYEQYF
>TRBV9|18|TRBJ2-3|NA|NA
TGTGCCAGCAGCGTAGGGGCGAGGGCGGTGGGTCACACAGATACGCAGTATTTT
CASSVGARAVGHTDTQYF
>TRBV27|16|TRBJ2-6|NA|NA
TGTGCCAGCAGTTTATCGGGGGGGCCTGGGGCCAACGTCCTGACTTTC
CASSLSGGPGANVLTF
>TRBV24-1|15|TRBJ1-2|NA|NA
TGTGCCACCAGTCCCCCCGCGGGGAAGGACTATGGCTACACCTTC
CATSPPAGKDYGYTF
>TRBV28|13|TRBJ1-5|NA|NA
TGTGCCAGCGAGCCGTATAGCAATCAGCCCCAGCATTTT
CASEPYSNQPQHF
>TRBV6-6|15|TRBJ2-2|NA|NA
TGTGCCAGCAGTTTCAAGGGGATAAACACCGGGGAGCTGTTTTTT
CASSFKGINTGELFF
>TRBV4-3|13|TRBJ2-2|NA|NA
TGCGCCAGCAGCCTAGGGGGCACCGGGGAGCTGTTTTTT
CASSLGGTGELFF
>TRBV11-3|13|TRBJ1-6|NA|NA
TGTGCCAGCAGGCAGGGCGAAAATTCACCCCTCCACTTT
CASRQGENSPLHF
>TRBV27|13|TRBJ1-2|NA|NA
TGTGCCAGTAGCCCGACTGTTTACTATGGCTACACCTTC
CASSPTVYYGYTF
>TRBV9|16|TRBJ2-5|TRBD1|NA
TGTGCCAGCAGCACACGGACAGGGGGGAATGACGAGACCCAGTACTTC
CASSTRTGGNDETQYF
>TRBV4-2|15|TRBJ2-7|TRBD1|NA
TGTGCCAGCAGCCAGTCGGACAGGAACTCCTACGAGCAGTACTTC
CASSQSDRNSYEQYF
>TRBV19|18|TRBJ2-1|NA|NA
TGTGCCAGTAGTATAGAGCATGTCGGGACTGGCTTCTACAATGAGCAGTTCTTC
CASSIEHVGTGFYNEQFF
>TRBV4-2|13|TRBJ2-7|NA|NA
TGTGCCAGCAGCCAAGAAACCAGGTACGAGCAGTACTTC
CASSQETRYEQYF
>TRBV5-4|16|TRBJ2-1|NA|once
TGTGCCAGCAGACCCGGGTGGCGGGATGGGCCTAATGAGCAGTTCTTC
CASRPGWRDGPNEQFF
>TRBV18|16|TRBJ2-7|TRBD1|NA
TGTGCCAGCTCACCACCCCGGACAGGGGGATCCTACGAGCAGTACTTC
CASSPPRTGGSYEQYF
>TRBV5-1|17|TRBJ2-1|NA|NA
TGCGCCAGCAGCTTTGGGGCCTTGGGACTCATCTACAATGAGCAGTTCTTC
CASSFGALGLIYNEQFF
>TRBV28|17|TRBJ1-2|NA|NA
TGTGCCAGCAGTTTATTCTTGGGAGTAGCGGGAGGAAATGGCTACACCTTC
CASSLFLGVAGGNGYTF
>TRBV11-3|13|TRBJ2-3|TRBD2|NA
TGTGCCAGTGGGGCGGGAGTCACAGATACGCAGTATTTT
CASGAGVTDTQYF
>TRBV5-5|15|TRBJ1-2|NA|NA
TGTGCCAGCAGCAGTCAGGGTACCGTTGCCTATGGCTACACCTTC
CASSSQGTVAYGYTF
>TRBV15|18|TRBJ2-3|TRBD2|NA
TGTGCCACCAGCAGAGATTCAGGAGGACTAGCGGGAGAAGATACGCAGTATTTT
CATSRDSGGLAGEDTQYF
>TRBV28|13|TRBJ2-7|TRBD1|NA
TGTGCCAGCACCAAATTGGACAGGGATAAGCAGTACTTC
CASTKLDRDKQYF
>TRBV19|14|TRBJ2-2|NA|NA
TGTGCCAGTAGTCCGTTAGCGAGCCTCGGGGAGCTGTTTTTT
CASSPLASLGELFF
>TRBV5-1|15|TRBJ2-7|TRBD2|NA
TGCGCCAGCAGCTTGGTCCCGGGGGGGACCTACGAGCAGTACTTC
CASSLVPGGTYEQYF
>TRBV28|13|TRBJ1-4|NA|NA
TGTGCCATCTTGACATTTCCTAATGAAAAACTGCTTTTT
CAILTFPNEKLLF
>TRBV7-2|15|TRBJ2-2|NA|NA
TGTGCCAGCAGTTGGAAGGGGAAGAACACCGGGGAGCTGTTTTTT
CASSWKGKNTGELFF
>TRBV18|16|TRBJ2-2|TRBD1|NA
TGTGCCAGCTCACCGATCGGACAGGGGAACACCGGGGAGCTGTTTTTT
CASSPIGQGNTGELFF
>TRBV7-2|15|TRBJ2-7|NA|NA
TGTGCCAGCAGCTTAGACAGAAAAGAGGGCTACGAGCAGTACTTC
CASSLDRKEGYEQYF
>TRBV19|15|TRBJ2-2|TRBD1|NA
TGTGCCAGTAGAACGGACAGGGGGAACACCGGGGAGCTGTTTTTT
CASRTDRGNTGELFF
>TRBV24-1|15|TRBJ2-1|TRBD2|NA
TGTGCCACCAGTGAAATACAGCGGGAGGCGAGTGAGCAGTTCTTC
CATSEIQREASEQFF
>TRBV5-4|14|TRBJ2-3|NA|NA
TGTGCCAGCAGCTTTTCAGGGGTGGTGGATACGCAGTATTTT
CASSFSGVVDTQYF
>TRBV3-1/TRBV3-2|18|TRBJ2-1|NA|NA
TGTGCCAGCAGCCAAGATCGTGGAGCCCCTATGCCCTACAATGAGCAGTTCTTC
CASSQDRGAPMPYNEQFF
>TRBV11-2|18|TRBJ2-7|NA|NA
TGTGCCAGCAGCCGAAACCGCAGGGTAAACCCCAGCTCCTACGAGCAGTACTTC
CASSRNRRVNPSSYEQYF
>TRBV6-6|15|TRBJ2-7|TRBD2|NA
TGTGCCAGCAGTTACTTCGGGAGGGGGTCCTACGAGCAGTACTTC
CASSYFGRGSYEQYF
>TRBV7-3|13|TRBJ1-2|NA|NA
TGTGCCAGCAGCTCTGGGCCCGGGGAGGGCTACACCTTC
CASSSGPGEGYTF
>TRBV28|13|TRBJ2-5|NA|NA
TGTGCCAGCAGTTTTGCCGGCCAAGAGACCCAGTACTTC
CASSFAGQETQYF